This TCR beta chain emerged from a study of CD8 T cells in ankylosing spondylitis. Study observations and caveats: CD8+ cells made up the disease-linked clones, which were relatively rare in peripheral blood. In synovial fluid and blood from reactive arthritis, some motif variants were previously reported. Clones tied to disease were said to be significantly enriched in matched ankylosing spondylitis synovial fluid.

Remarks on this clonotype: Its specificity is unknown.

The CDR3 is 15 residues long. V dropped 5 bases and J dropped 2; count of bases not matched to a gene: 6. CDR1 and CDR2 (germline): SGHVS, FNYEAQ. The TCR beta libraries were generated through quantitative 5'-RACE incorporating molecular barcodes. MiXCR, run by TCRdb on the 5' RACE reads, gives a single entry per CDR3 protein. The profile shows roughly 250,000 distinct CDR3 sequences, around 9.1% of them singletons. V is TRBV7-6 and J is TRBJ2-3; TRBD2 aligns across 8 bases. The specimen was blood, either unsorted or a sorted T cell fraction (not recorded which). This clonotype was sampled from a male donor with ankylosing spondylitis or in good health (not recorded which). CDR3 region: CASSAGLAYTDTQYF. DNA for the CDR3: TGTGCCAGCAGCGCCGGACTAGCCTACACAGATACGCAGTATTTT.